What follows are 13 T cell receptor beta chains derived from one specimen sequenced in a study of blood T cell repertoires in COVID-19. TCRdb's table, derived via immunoSEQ multiplex PCR, lists solely in-frame clones and lacks some. The sample records around 100,000 clones, roughly 90% being singletons. Sample: peripheral blood. Source of these receptors: a human donor in a cohort sampled during active COVID-19.

This chain connects TRBV4-3 to TRBJ2-1, with 9 bases identical to TRBD1. Trimming at V came to 0 bases and at J to 5 bases, leaving 14 bases not matched to a gene. Germline-derived CDR1 and CDR2 are LGHNA and YSLEER. This CDR3 region has 19 residues. The CDR3 reads CASSQDLYSGTGTNNEQFF. In nucleotides, the CDR3 is TGCGCCAGCAGCCAAGATCTCTATTCCGGGACAGGGACTAACAATGAGCAGTTCTTC.

This clone appeared a single time. This rearrangement joins TRBV4-1 to TRBJ2-2; TRBD2 matches at 13 bases. With V trimmed by 4 bases and J by 4 bases, 3 bases remained unmatched. The CDR3 loop spans 16 amino acids. Per germline, CDR1 MGHRA and CDR2 YSYEKL. The CDR3 DNA follows: TGCGCCAGCAGCCGACTAGCGGGGGGCTCCACCGGGGAGCTGTTTTTT. It translates to CASSRLAGGSTGELFF.

The chain links TRBV29-1 to TRBJ1-4, with 8 positions matching TRBD1. The CDR3 consists of 13 residues. Trimming cost V 7 bases and J 4 bases; bases outside gene matches: 5. Germline V gene data show CDR1 as SQVTM and CDR2 as ANQGSEA. CDR3 region: CSAQGQVNEKLFF. Here the CDR3 DNA reads TGCAGCGCCCAGGGACAGGTTAATGAAAAACTGTTTTTT.

This chain connects TRBV7-8 to TRBJ1-2; D is ambiguous. CDR3 length: 13 amino acids. Germline V gives CDR1 SGHVS, CDR2 FQNEAQ. Trimming shortened V by 5 bases and J by 2 bases, and 9 bases separated the two germline ends. CDR3: CASSITVNYGYTF. CDR3 bases: TGTGCCAGCAGCATAACAGTGAACTATGGCTACACCTTC.

The rearrangement uses TRBV4-1 and TRBJ2-7; 7 bases are a match to TRBD1. This CDR3 contains 16 residues. CDR1 is MGHRA and CDR2 is YSYEKL in the germline V gene. The V and J ends lost 2 bases and 6 bases, in that order; junction bases with no gene match: 13. CDR3 in DNA: TGCGCCAGCAGCCAACATAGCCCAAGGGGGCTAGGCGAGCAGTACTTC. This gives the protein CASSQHSPRGLGEQYF.

The rearrangement links TRBV6-4 to TRBJ2-7; 8 bases match TRBD1. CDR3 length: 13 residues. V shed 8 bases, J shed 2 bases, and the junction held 5 bases outside the gene matches. Per the germline V gene, CDR1 is MRHNA and CDR2 is SNTAGT. The CDR3 sequence is CASRGQGPYEQYF. For the CDR3, the DNA is TGTGCCAGCCGCGGACAGGGCCCCTACGAGCAGTACTTC.

J is TRBJ1-2 and V is TRBV5-1; D is uncertain. This CDR3 comprises 12 residues. Germline assignment: CDR1 SGHRS and CDR2 YFSETQ. Trimming took off 0 bases at V and 4 bases at J, with 4 bases between the two ends. CDR3 bases: TGCGCCAGCAGCTTGGGAGGCTATGGCTACACCTTC. Translation: CASSLGGYGYTF.

The chain's CDR3 is CASSFVGRAYEQYF. Here the CDR3 DNA reads TGTGCCAGCAGCTTCGTTGGCCGGGCCTACGAGCAGTACTTC. The chain couples TRBV7-2 to TRBJ2-7, with D uncertain. Trimming removed 3 bases at V and 2 bases at J, with 11 bases between. This CDR3 contains 14 residues. CDR1 is SGHTA, CDR2 FQGNSA, per germline.

The chain is built from TRBV3-1 (or the pseudogene TRBV3-2) and TRBJ2-5; 7 bases match TRBD2. Trimming cost V 4 bases and J 2 bases; bases outside gene matches: 16. The CDR3 loop spans 18 amino acids. Looked up from germline, CDR1 is LGHDT and CDR2 is YNNKEL (reference sequence). Written as DNA, the CDR3 is TGTGCCAGCAGCCCCTACCCGCACGACCTTAGCGGGCAAGAGACCCAGTACTTC. It translates to CASSPYPHDLSGQETQYF.

This clone occurred once. The chain is built from TRBV15 and TRBJ2-7; 8 positions match TRBD2. V lost 0 bases to trimming and J lost 2 bases; unmatched junction nucleotides: 6. This CDR3 contains 16 residues. CDR1 is LNHNV and CDR2 is YYDKDF in the germline V gene (reference sequence). The CDR3 reads CATSRDGWGLAYEQYF. The CDR3 DNA reads as TGTGCCACCAGCAGAGATGGATGGGGACTAGCCTACGAGCAGTACTTC.

The chain employs TRBV4-1 and TRBJ2-3; D may be TRBD2 (5 bases). V was clipped by 2 bases and J by 4 bases, with 16 bases between them. Germline-derived CDR1 and CDR2 are MGHRA and YSYEKL. The CDR3 consists of 16 residues. CDR3: CASSQTGSPGPDTQYF. The DNA for the CDR3 is TGCGCCAGCAGCCAAACGGGATCTCCAGGACCAGATACGCAGTATTTT.

The V call is TRBV29-1, the J call TRBJ2-4, with D possibly matching TRBD2 (6 bases). Looked up from germline, CDR1 is SQVTM and CDR2 is ANQGSEA. Trimming pared 4 bases from V and 8 bases from J, leaving 12 bases between. CDR3 length: 12 residues. CDR3 nucleotides: TGCAGCGTTGGGTCCGGGAGTGACATTCAGTACTTC. Translated, it gives CSVGSGSDIQYF.

This chain uses TRBV4-2 with TRBJ1-5, with 7 positions matching TRBD1. The junction had 5 bases not matched to a gene; V was cut back by 0 bases and J by 0 bases. The CDR3 has 17 residues. Germline V lookup: CDR1 LGHNA, CDR2 YNFKEQ. The CDR3 DNA reads TGTGCCAGCAGCCAAGACCGACAGGGCTATAGCAATCAGCCCCAGCATTTT. It codes for CASSQDRQGYSNQPQHF.